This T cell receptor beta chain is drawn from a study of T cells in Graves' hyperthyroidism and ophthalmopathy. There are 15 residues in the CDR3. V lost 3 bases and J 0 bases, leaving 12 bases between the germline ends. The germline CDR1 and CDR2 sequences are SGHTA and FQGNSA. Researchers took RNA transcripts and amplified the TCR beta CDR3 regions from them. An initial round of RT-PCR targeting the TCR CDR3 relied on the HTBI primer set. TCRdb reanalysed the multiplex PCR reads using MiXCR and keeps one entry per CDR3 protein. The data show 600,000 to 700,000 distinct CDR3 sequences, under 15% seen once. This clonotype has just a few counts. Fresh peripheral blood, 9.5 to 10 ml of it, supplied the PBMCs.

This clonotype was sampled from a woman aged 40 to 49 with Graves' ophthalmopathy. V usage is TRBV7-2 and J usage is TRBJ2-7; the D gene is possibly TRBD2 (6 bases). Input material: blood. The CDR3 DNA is TGTGCCAGCAGCTTCAGCGCGGGACCCTCCTACGAGCAGTACTTC. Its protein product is CASSFSAGPSYEQYF.